Below are 13 T cell receptor beta chains sequenced from a single sample in a study of read filtering for tumor transcriptome and immune sequencing. This library used around 400 ng RNA and molecular barcoded adaptors spanning alpha/delta and beta/gamma chains. TCRdb called the reads again in MiXCR, with one record for every CDR3 protein. The repertoire holds around 40,000 distinct CDR3 sequences, with about 10% as singletons. Sequenced: a population of CD138-negative cells sorted from bone marrow. The receptors were gathered from a donor at least 40 years old with multiple myeloma.

This clonotype was counted ten times or more. This rearrangement joins TRBV15 to TRBJ1-4; D is unresolved. The V gene lost 1 base and the J gene lost 8 bases, with 14 bases spanning the gap. The CDR3 length is 15 residues. The V gene's germline CDR1 is LNHNV and CDR2 YYDKDF (reference sequence). The CDR3 nucleotides are TGTGCCACCAGCAGAGTAGTGGACCCAAGGGAAAAACTGTTTTTT. Protein product: CATSRVVDPREKLFF.

This clonotype was found many times. This sequence joins TRBV6-1 and TRBJ2-5; 7 nucleotides line up with TRBD2. CDR1 is MNHNS and CDR2 is SASEGT in the germline V gene. The CDR3 has 15 residues. The V and J ends lost 1 base and 6 bases, in that order; junction bases with no gene match: 8. CDR3 nucleotide sequence: TGTGCCAGCAGTGAAGGGGAGGGGATGGGGAAGACCCAGTACTTC. The encoded protein is CASSEGEGMGKTQYF.

A word on this clonotype: A read error may explain this, as a much larger clone is one base away. This sequence joins TRBV11-2 and TRBJ2-3; D is uncertain. Germline V CDR1 and CDR2: SGHAT, FQNNGV. Trimming removed 1 base from V and 10 bases from J, with 9 bases in between. CDR3 length: 12 residues. The CDR3 here is CASSLGSAAQYF. CDR3 nucleotide sequence: TGTGCCAGCAGCTTAGGGTCAGCTGCGCAGTATTTT.

The J gene is TRBJ2-7, the V gene TRBV28, with 8 bases lining up with TRBD1. The CDR3 totals 14 residues. Trimming took 11 bases from V and 3 from J; bases not matched to a gene: 12. Looked up from germline, CDR1 is MDHEN and CDR2 is SYDVKM. This chain's CDR3 is CAGTPGTGHYEQYF. The CDR3 bases are TGTGCCGGCACCCCCGGGACAGGCCACTACGAGCAGTACTTC.

At least ten counts were recorded for this clonotype. This chain connects TRBV27 to TRBJ2-5; TRBD2 matches 9 bases. Germline assignment: CDR1 MNHEY and CDR2 SMNVEV (reference sequence). CDR3 length: 15 residues. V was clipped by 5 bases and J by 5 bases; unmatched bases: 9. The DNA of the CDR3 is TGTGCCAGCAGTCTCGGACTAGCGTTGGTGGAGACCCAGTACTTC. This translates into CASSLGLALVETQYF.

This clonotype came up many times. V and J are TRBV27 and TRBJ2-3; a possible D gene is TRBD2 (5 bases). The V gene lost 7 bases and the J gene lost 4 bases, with 15 bases spanning the gap. Per the germline V gene, CDR1 is MNHEY and CDR2 is SMNVEV (reference sequence). The CDR3 covers 14 residues. The DNA for the CDR3 is TGTGCCAGCACCTCTTTCGTCGGGGCAGATACGCAGTATTTT. Translated, it gives CASTSFVGADTQYF.

This clonotype was seen at least ten times. The V gene is TRBV12-5, the J gene TRBJ2-7; possible D gene TRBD2, 6 bases. This CDR3 region has 15 residues. Germline V gene lookup returns CDR1 LGHNT and CDR2 FRNRAP. V lost 1 base and J lost 0, with 10 bases in between. In nucleotides, the CDR3 is TGTGCTAGTGGTTTGGAAGGGGACTCCTCCTACGAGCAGTACTTC. Encoded protein: CASGLEGDSSYEQYF.

This clonotype showed up many times. The gene calls are TRBV29-1 and TRBJ2-1; TRBD2 matches 9 bases. After removal of 3 bases from V and 6 bases from J, the junction contained 6 bases not matched to a gene. Germline CDR1 is SQVTM and CDR2 is ANQGSEA. The CDR3 runs to 14 residues. CDR3 region: CSVEASGAPNEQFF. The CDR3 coding sequence is TGCAGCGTTGAGGCTAGCGGGGCTCCCAATGAGCAGTTCTTC.

This clonotype was found many times. V is TRBV10-3 and J is TRBJ2-1; tentatively, D is TRBD1 (6 bases). The CDR3 loop spans 12 amino acids. Germline V lookup: CDR1 ENHRY, CDR2 SYGVKD. This CDR3 reads CAKKQGRNEQFF. CDR3 DNA: TGTGCTAAGAAACAGGGAAGGAATGAGCAGTTCTTC.

This clonotype was picked up many times. This rearrangement joins TRBV28 to TRBJ2-7; D gene unclear. The V end was cut by 6 bases, the J end by 12 bases, with 12 bases between. From germline, CDR1 is MDHEN and CDR2 SYDVKM. The CDR3 is made up of 10 amino acids. The CDR3 sequence: CASSDLETYF. CDR3 DNA: TGTGCCAGCAGCGACTTAGAGACGTACTTC. The variable domain in full, completed from reference TRBV28 and TRBJ2-7, reads DVKVTQSSRYLVKRTGEKVFLECVQDMDHENMFWYRQDPGLGLRLIYFSYDVKMKEKGDIPEGYSVSREKKERFSLILESASTNQTSMYLCASSDLETYFGPGTRLTVT.

This clonotype was seen many times. The CDR3 loop is CASSYTTLGLTDTQYF. The CDR3 DNA reads TGTGCCAGCAGTTATACGACACTGGGCCTCACAGATACGCAGTATTTT. The chain uses TRBV6-6 and TRBJ2-3; D gene unclear. This CDR3 region has 16 residues. Per the germline V gene, CDR1 is MNHNY and CDR2 is SVGAGI (reference sequence). V lost 3 bases to trimming and J lost 2 bases, with 15 bases between them.

On this clonotype itself: At one of its ends the junction is not consistent with the germline gene, which may arise from a read error. In DNA form, the CDR3 reads TGTGCCAGCAGCTTAGACGGTCGCAGGGACGATGAGCATTTCTTC. Its protein is CASSLDGRRDDEHFF. The chain carries TRBV7-2 and TRBJ2-1; possibly TRBD1 or TRBD2 for D (5 bases each). CDR3 length equals 15 residues. Germline V gene lookup returns CDR1 SGHTA and CDR2 FQGNSA.

This clonotype was recorded many times. The V gene is TRBV3-1, the J gene TRBJ2-7, with D unresolved. V lost 6 bases to trimming and J lost 10 bases, with 22 bases between them. The CDR3 extends over 14 amino acids. From germline, CDR1 is LGHDT and CDR2 YNNKEL (reference sequence). CDR3 bases: TGTGCCAGCAGTCCCTTTGACGGAGACCGAGGACAGTACTTC. Its protein is CASSPFDGDRGQYF.